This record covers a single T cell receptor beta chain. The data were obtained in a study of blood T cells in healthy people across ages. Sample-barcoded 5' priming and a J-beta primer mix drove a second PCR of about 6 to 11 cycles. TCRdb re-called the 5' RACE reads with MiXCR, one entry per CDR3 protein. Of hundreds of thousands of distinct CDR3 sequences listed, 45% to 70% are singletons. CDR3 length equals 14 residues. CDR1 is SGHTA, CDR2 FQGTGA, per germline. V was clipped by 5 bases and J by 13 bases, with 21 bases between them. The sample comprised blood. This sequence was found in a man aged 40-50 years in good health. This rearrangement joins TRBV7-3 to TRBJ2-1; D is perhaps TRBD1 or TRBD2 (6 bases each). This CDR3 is CASSQILGGGDQFF. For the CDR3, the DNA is TGTGCCAGCAGCCAAATCCTCGGGGGCGGGGACCAGTTCTTC.